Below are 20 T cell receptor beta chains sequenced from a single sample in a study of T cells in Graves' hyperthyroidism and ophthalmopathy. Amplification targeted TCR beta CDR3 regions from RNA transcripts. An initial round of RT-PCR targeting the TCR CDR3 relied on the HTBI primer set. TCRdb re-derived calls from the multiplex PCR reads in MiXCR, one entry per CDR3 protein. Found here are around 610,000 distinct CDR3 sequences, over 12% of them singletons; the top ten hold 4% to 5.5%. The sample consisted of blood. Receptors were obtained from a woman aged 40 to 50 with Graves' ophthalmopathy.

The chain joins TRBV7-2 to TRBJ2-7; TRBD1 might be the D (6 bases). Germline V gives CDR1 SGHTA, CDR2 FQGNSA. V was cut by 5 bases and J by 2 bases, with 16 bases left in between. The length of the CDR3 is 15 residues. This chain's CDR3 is CASSEATGVTYEQYF. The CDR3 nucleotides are TGTGCCAGCAGCGAAGCGACAGGCGTCACCTACGAGCAGTACTTC.

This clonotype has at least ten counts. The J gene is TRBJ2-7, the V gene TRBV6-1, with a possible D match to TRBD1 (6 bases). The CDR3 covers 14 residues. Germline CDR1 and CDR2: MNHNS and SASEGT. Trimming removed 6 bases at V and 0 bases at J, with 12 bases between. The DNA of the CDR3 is TGTGCCAGCAGGACGACAGGCGACTCCTACGAGCAGTACTTC. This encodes CASRTTGDSYEQYF.

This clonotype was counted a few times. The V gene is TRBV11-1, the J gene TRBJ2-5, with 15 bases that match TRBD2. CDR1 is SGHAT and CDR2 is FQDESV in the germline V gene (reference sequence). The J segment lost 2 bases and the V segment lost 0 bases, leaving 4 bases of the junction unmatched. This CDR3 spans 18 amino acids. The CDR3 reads CASSLAGLAGGIQETQYF. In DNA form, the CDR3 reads TGTGCCAGCAGCTTAGCCGGACTAGCGGGAGGGATTCAAGAGACCCAGTACTTC.

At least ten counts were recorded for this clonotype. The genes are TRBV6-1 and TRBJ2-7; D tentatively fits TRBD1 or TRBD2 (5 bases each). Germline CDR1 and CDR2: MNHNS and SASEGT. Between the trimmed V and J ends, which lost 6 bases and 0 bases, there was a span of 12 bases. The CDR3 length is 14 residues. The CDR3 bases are TGTGCCAGCAGGGTCGGGGCCTACTCCTACGAGCAGTACTTC. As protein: CASRVGAYSYEQYF.

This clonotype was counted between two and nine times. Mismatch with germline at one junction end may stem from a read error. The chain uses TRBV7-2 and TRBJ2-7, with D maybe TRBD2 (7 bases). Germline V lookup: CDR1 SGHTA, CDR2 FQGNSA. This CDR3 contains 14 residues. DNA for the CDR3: TGTGCCAGCCGATGGGGGGGGCCCCCCTACGAGCGGTACTTC. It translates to CASRWGGPPYERYF.

The DNA of the CDR3 is TGTGCCAGCAGCTTTAAAGCGCTCGAGCAGAAATACGGGGAGCTGTTTTTT. Translation gives CASSFKALEQKYGELFF. V gene TRBV27 combines with J gene TRBJ2-2; D unresolved. This CDR3 is built from 17 residues. The ends were cut back, 6 bases at V and 7 bases at J, with 24 bases in the middle. CDR1 is MNHEY and CDR2 is SMNVEV in the germline V gene (reference sequence).

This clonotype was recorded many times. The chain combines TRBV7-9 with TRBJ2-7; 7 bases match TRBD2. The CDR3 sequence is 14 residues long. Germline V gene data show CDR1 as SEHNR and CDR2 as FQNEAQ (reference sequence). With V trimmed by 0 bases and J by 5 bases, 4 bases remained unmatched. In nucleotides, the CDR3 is TGTGCCAGCAGCTTAGCTGGCGGGAGAGACGAGCAGTACTTC. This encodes CASSLAGGRDEQYF.

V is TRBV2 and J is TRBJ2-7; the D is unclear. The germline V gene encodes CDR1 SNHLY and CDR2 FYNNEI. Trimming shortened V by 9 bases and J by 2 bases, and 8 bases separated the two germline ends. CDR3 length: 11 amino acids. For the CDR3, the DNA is TGTGCCAGTCGGCTAACCTACGAGCAGTACTTC. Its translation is CASRLTYEQYF.

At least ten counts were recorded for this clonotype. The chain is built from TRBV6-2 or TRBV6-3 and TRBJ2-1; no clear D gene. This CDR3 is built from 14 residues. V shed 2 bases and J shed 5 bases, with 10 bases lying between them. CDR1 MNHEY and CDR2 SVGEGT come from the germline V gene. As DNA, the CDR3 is TGTGCCAGCAGTTACGTTTCGGCCCACAATGAGCAGTTCTTC. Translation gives CASSYVSAHNEQFF.

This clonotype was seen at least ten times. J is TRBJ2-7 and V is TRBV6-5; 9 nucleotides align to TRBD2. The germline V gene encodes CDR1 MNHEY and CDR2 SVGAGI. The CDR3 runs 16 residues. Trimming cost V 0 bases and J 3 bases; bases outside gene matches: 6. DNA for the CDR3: TGTGCCAGCAGTTACTCCCCCAGTAGCGGGAGCTACGAGCAGTACTTC. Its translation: CASSYSPSSGSYEQYF.

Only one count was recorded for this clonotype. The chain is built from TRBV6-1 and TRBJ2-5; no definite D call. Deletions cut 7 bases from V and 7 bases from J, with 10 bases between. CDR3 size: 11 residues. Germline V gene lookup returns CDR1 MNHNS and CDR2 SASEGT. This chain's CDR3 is CASTPMSTQYF. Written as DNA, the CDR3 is TGTGCCAGCACCCCTATGTCGACCCAGTACTTC.

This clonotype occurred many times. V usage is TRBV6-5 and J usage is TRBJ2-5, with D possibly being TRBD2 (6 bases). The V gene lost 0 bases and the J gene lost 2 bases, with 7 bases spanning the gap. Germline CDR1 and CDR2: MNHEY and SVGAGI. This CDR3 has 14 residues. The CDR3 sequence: CASSYSGTQETQYF. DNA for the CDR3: TGTGCCAGCAGTTACTCAGGGACTCAAGAGACCCAGTACTTC.

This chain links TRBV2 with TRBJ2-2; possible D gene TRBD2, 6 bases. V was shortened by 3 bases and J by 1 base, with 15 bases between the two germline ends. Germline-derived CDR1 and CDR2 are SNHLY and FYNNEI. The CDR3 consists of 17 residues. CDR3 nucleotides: TGTGCCAGCAGTGAGGGAGGCCCGCTCGTGAACACCGGGGAGCTGTTTTTT. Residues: CASSEGGPLVNTGELFF.

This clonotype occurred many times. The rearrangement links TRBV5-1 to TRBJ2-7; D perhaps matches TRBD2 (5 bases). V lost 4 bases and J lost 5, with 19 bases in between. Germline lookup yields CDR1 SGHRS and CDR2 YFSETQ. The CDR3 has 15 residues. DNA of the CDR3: TGCGCCAGCAGCAAGGACTCACCCCACTACGACGAGCAGTACTTC. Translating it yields CASSKDSPHYDEQYF. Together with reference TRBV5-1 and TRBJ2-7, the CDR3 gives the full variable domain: KAGVTQTPRYLIKTRGQQVTLSCSPISGHRSVSWYQQTPGQGLQFLFEYFSETQRNKGNFPGRFSGRQFSNSRSEMNVSTLELGDSALYLCASSKDSPHYDEQYFGPGTRLTVT.

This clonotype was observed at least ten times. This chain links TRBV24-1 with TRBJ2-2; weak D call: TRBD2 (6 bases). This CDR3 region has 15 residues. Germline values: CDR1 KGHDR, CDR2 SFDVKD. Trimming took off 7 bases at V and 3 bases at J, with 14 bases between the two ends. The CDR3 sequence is CATRSSVGDTGELFF. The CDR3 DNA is TGTGCCACCAGATCTAGCGTCGGGGACACCGGGGAGCTGTTTTTT.

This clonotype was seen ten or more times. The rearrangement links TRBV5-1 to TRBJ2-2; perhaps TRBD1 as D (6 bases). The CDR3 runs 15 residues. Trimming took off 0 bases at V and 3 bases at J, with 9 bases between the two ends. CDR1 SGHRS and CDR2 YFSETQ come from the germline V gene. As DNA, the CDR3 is TGCGCCAGCAGCTTGGGGGACACCCACACCGGGGAGCTGTTTTTT. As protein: CASSLGDTHTGELFF.

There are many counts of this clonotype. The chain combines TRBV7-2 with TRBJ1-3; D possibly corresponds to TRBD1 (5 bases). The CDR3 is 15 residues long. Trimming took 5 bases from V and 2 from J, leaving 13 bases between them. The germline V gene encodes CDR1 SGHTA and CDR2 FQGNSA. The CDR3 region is CASSTYGGTGNTIYF. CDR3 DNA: TGTGCCAGCAGCACATACGGGGGGACTGGAAACACCATATATTTT. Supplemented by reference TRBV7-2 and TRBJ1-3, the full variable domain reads GAGVSQSPSNKVTEKGKDVELRCDPISGHTALYWYRQSLGQGLEFLIYFQGNSAPDKSGLPSDRFSAERTGGSVSTLTIQRTQQEDSAVYLCASSTYGGTGNTIYFGEGSWLTVV.

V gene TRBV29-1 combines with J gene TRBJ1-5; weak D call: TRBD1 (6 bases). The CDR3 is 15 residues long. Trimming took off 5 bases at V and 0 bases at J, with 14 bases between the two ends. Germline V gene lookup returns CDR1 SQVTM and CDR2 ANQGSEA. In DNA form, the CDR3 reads TGCAGCGTTCAGACGGACAGTCTTAGCAATCAGCCCCAGCATTTT. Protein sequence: CSVQTDSLSNQPQHF. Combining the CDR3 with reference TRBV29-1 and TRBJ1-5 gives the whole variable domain SAVISQKPSRDICQRGTSLTIQCQVDSQVTMMFWYRQQPGQSLTLIATANQGSEATYESGFVIDKFPISRPNLTFSTLTVSNMSPEDSSIYLCSVQTDSLSNQPQHFGDGTRLSIL.

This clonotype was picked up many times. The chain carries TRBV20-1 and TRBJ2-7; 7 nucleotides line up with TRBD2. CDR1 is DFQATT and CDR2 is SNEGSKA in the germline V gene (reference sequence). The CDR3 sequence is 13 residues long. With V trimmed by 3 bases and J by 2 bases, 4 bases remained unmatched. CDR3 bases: TGCAGTGCTAGTGAAGCGGGGACCTACGAGCAGTACTTC. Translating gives CSASEAGTYEQYF.

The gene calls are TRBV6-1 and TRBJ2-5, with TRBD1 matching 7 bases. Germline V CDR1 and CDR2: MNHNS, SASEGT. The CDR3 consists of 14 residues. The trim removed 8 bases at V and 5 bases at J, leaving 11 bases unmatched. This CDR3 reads CASAGTETPETQYF. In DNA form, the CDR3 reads TGTGCCAGCGCCGGGACAGAGACTCCGGAGACCCAGTACTTC.